What follows are 10 T cell receptor beta chains derived from one specimen sequenced in a study of blood T cells in healthy people across ages. Together with a sample-barcoded 5' primer, a J-beta primer mix was included in a second PCR lasting roughly 7 to 11 cycles. TCRdb analysed the 5' RACE reads with MiXCR anew, one entry per CDR3 protein. The sample lists about 1.4 million distinct CDR3 sequences, approximately 60% occurring once. The sample taken for sequencing was blood. These receptors came from a man in his late teens or twenties in good health.

The rearrangement links TRBV20-1 to TRBJ1-5; 9 bases line up with TRBD1. The trim removed 6 bases at V and 7 bases at J, leaving 7 bases unmatched. The CDR3 consists of 13 residues. Germline V lookup: CDR1 DFQATT, CDR2 SNEGSKA (reference sequence). CDR3 nucleotides: TGCAGTGCCGACAGGGGGTCGGAACAGCCCCAGCATTTT. Residues: CSADRGSEQPQHF.

The rearrangement links TRBV7-2 to TRBJ2-5; D is unresolved. The CDR3 spans 14 residues. The ends were cut back, 1 base at V and 0 bases at J, with 6 bases in the middle. The germline V gene has CDR1 SGHTA and CDR2 FQGNSA. The CDR3 region is CASSLVRYQETQYF. The CDR3 bases are TGTGCCAGCAGCTTAGTGCGGTACCAAGAGACCCAGTACTTC.

The chain recombines TRBV29-1 with TRBJ2-3; 9 bases are shared with TRBD1. The CDR3 is made up of 12 amino acids. Trimming removed 4 bases from V and 5 bases from J; junction bases left unmatched: 1. The V gene's germline CDR1 is SQVTM and CDR2 ANQGSEA. The CDR3 coding sequence is TGCAGCGTTGGACAGGGGGAAGATACGCAGTATTTT. Amino acids: CSVGQGEDTQYF.

Of note for this clonotype: A junction boundary mismatches the germline segment, possibly from a read error. The chain uses TRBV6-1 and TRBJ2-6; no clear D. CDR3 length equals 14 residues. Germline CDR1 and CDR2: MNHNS and SASEGT. CDR3 bases: TGTGCCAGCAGTGAACAGAGTGGGACCAACGTCCTGACTTTC. Protein product: CASSEQSGTNVLTF.

The chain links TRBV6-6 to TRBJ2-7; D is ambiguous. In germline, CDR1 is MNHNY, CDR2 SVGAGI (reference sequence). V was cut by 6 bases and J by 0 bases, with 12 bases left in between. The CDR3 consists of 14 residues. The CDR3 DNA follows: TGTGCCAGCAGATCATCGGCCCCCTCCTACGAGCAGTACTTC. It codes for CASRSSAPSYEQYF.

The chain recombines TRBV7-9 with TRBJ2-2; D is uncertain. This CDR3 has 12 residues. CDR1 is SEHNR and CDR2 is FQNEAQ in the germline V gene (reference sequence). V was clipped by 10 bases and J by 5 bases, with 11 bases between them. The CDR3 DNA reads TGTGCCACCACAGCTAGGACCGGGGAGCTGTTTTTT. Translating gives CATTARTGELFF.

The chain combines TRBV20-1 with TRBJ2-3; TRBD2 agrees at 9 bases. The CDR3 is 16 amino acids. J gave up 3 bases and V 1 base, and 8 bases lay outside the gene matches. Germline V CDR1 and CDR2: DFQATT, SNEGSKA (reference sequence). CDR3 DNA sequence: TGCAGTGCTAGAGCCGCCGGGACTAGCCCTACAGATACGCAGTATTTT. This translates into CSARAAGTSPTDTQYF.

This chain links TRBV5-1 with TRBJ2-3; the match to TRBD2 covers 9 bases. Germline CDR1 and CDR2: SGHRS and YFSETQ. V trimming: 9 bases; J trimming: 6 bases; junction bases outside the gene matches: 11. CDR3 length: 14 residues. Written as DNA, the CDR3 is TGCGCCACATCTGCTAGCGGGGTTAAGGATACGCAGTATTTT. It translates to CATSASGVKDTQYF. The whole variable domain, remainder taken from reference TRBV5-1 and TRBJ2-3, is KAGVTQTPRYLIKTRGQQVTLSCSPISGHRSVSWYQQTPGQGLQFLFEYFSETQRNKGNFPGRFSGRQFSNSRSEMNVSTLELGDSALYLCATSASGVKDTQYFGPGTRLTVL.

This CDR3 reads CASSLERTSGYNEQFF. The CDR3 DNA reads TGTGCCAGCAGCTTAGAAAGGACTAGCGGCTACAATGAGCAGTTCTTC. This rearrangement joins TRBV7-9 to TRBJ2-1; the match to TRBD2 covers 10 bases. The CDR3 spans 16 residues. The trim removed 1 base at V and 3 bases at J, leaving 3 bases unmatched. Germline V gene lookup returns CDR1 SEHNR and CDR2 FQNEAQ (reference sequence).

Only one count was recorded for this clonotype. This sequence joins TRBV4-2 and TRBJ2-2; D uncertain. There are 12 residues in the CDR3. The germline V and J ends were trimmed by 11 bases and 2 bases, with 9 bases remaining between them. Looked up from germline, CDR1 is LGHNA and CDR2 is YNFKEQ. The CDR3 DNA is TGTGCCGGCGGCCGAAACACCGGGGAGCTGTTTTTT. It encodes CAGGRNTGELFF.